The following is a T cell receptor beta chain sequence with its context. The antigen it binds to is not known. Possible read error: a much larger clone is one base away. Starting from 450 to 500 ng total RNA, TCRbeta-specific cDNA was produced by reverse transcription with a constant-region primer and ProtoScript II reverse transcriptase. Three nested multiplex PCR rounds, following a slightly modified ARM-PCR procedure, were used to build the TCRbeta libraries. Each of the first two PCR rounds ran for approximately 9 cycles using multiplex TRBV1-TRBV30 forward primers together with a Cbeta reverse primer. Sample barcodes and Illumina adapters were attached in a final 25-cycle PCR using Deep VentR polymerase. Before sequencing, amplicons of 200-500 bp were purified from gel using a QIAquick gel extraction kit. TCRbeta amplicons were sequenced on an Illumina HiSeq 2500 with 250-bp paired-end reads. The paper's processing steps were these. Quality trimming of reads was performed with Trimmomatic v0.33, and paired reads were merged with FLASH v1.2.11 so that full CDR3 sequences could be recovered. V, D and J germline segments were assigned to the rearranged TCRbeta sequences using MiGEC v1.2.1b. Clonotype statistics, along with Shannon-Wiener diversity indices, were calculated using VDJtools v1.0.0. To reduce sampling bias, subsequent analyses other than the diversity analysis used only the 250 most abundant clonotypes in each sample. TCRdb passed the public sequencing reads through fastp at Q25 and MiXCR, retaining productive beta sequences. Entries that share a CDR3 protein sequence are merged under the most common genes and DNA. TCRdb, not the authors, supplied the V and J calls. This sample has approximately 190,000 distinct CDR3 sequences in its table, and about 85% of those were observed once. Around 18% of the sample is taken by the ten largest.

Measured from the cysteine to the phenylalanine, the CDR3 is 13 residues long. Of the read, only the CDR3 DNA is kept; its 39 bases are in frame from base 1. The germline V gene yields SGHDN for CDR1 and FVKESK for CDR2. This record comes from a study of tumor-infiltrating lymphocytes in primary liver carcinoma (dated by TCRdb to between 2016 and 2019). Concerning the study at large: Of the five patients, three men and two women aged 30 to 69 years, four had hepatocellular carcinoma and one had combined HCC and intrahepatic cholangiocarcinoma. The tumors of the five patients were staged as T1-T3 N0M0, with maximum diameters ranging from roughly 4.2 to 10 cm. Each sample produced about 3.5 to 7.13 million productive TCRbeta reads, and read depth showed no significant difference between tissue types. The study combined TCRbeta repertoire sequencing, expression microarrays and whole-exome sequencing across five regions of each liver tumor, with adjacent normal tissue and blood. A total of some 35 specimens from 5 patients went through TCRbeta repertoire sequencing, namely 25 tumor regions, 5 adjacent noncancerous liver tissues and 5 peripheral blood samples. To link TCRbeta repertoire diversity to the local molecular phenotype, the 25 or so tumor region samples were profiled with Agilent mRNA microarrays. Technical replicate repertoires showed high reproducibility, with mean shared-clone rates roughly 0.87 and correlation coefficients above 0.95.

Without any cell sorting, total RNA and DNA were co-extracted from about 20-30 mg of bulk tissue using the AllPrep DNA/RNA mini kit. Four to six patients with histopathologically diagnosed primary liver carcinoma underwent surgical resection in China between 2015 and 2016. Patients had chronic HBV infection and were treatment-naive at sampling. Five spatially separated regions were sampled from each tumor: the superior, inferior, left-lateral and right-lateral poles, plus the tumor centre. According to histology, viable tumor cells made up more than 90% of every tumor sample. Each fresh piece of tumor and adjacent tissue was cut in two, with one half stored in RNAlater at -80 degrees C and the other half sent for histology. The study at large found these results: Only about 8-24% of top clones were present in all five regions of a tumor, suggesting spatial heterogeneity of tumor-infiltrating T cells. Pairs of tumor regions showed greater repertoire overlap (mean around 35%) than tumor-adjacent pairs (approximately 17%) or tumor-blood pairs (roughly 14%), which is consistent with antigen-driven expansion. Because the samples were bulk and unsorted, CD4+ and CD8+ T cell repertoires could not be compared. Only five patients were included in the study, and the authors note that the findings should be validated in a larger study. The top 250 clones accounted for a significantly greater share of the repertoire in tumors than in blood (p = 0.039). Only the TCR beta chain was sequenced, which likely underestimates true repertoire diversity because unpaired alpha chains were not captured.

The sample was tumor tissue from primary liver carcinoma. The clonotype originates from a man in his forties with primary liver carcinoma and hepatitis B virus infection. The chain links TRBV14 with TRBJ2-6; the D gene assignment is ambiguous. CDR3 loop: CTSSLSRANVLTF. The nucleotides are TGTACCAGCAGTCTGAGTAGAGCCAACGTCCTGACTTTC.